This T cell receptor beta chain was identified in a study of a mutant IDH1 vaccine in newly diagnosed glioma. Overall study context: Vaccines were begun 4-6 weeks after radiotherapy alone, or with temozolomide cycles. Antecedent treatment encompassed radiotherapy, temozolomide, or their combination; the majority received both.

Concerning this clone itself: What it recognizes is unknown.

Time point indicated: week 47, end of study. A 20-mer mutant IDH1 peptide at 300 ug was injected subcutaneously with topical imiquimod. After removal of 3 bases from V and 5 bases from J, the junction contained 7 bases not matched to a gene. CDR1 LNHDA and CDR2 SQIVND come from the germline V gene (reference sequence). This CDR3 has 15 amino acids. TCRdb's copy holds only in-frame clones and misses some; the assay was immunoSEQ multiplex PCR. The sample carries 50,000 to 65,000 clones, 80% to 85% recorded once. The sequencing used PBMCs, collected from a glioma patient whose treatment included an IDH1 peptide vaccine. This TCR was recovered from a woman in her forties or fifties with glioma. The chain joins TRBV19 to TRBJ1-1, with 9 bases that match TRBD1. The CDR3 region has the DNA TGTGCCAGTAGTATCAAAGGACAGGGGTTGACTGAAGCTTTCTTT. Protein sequence: CASSIKGQGLTEAFF.